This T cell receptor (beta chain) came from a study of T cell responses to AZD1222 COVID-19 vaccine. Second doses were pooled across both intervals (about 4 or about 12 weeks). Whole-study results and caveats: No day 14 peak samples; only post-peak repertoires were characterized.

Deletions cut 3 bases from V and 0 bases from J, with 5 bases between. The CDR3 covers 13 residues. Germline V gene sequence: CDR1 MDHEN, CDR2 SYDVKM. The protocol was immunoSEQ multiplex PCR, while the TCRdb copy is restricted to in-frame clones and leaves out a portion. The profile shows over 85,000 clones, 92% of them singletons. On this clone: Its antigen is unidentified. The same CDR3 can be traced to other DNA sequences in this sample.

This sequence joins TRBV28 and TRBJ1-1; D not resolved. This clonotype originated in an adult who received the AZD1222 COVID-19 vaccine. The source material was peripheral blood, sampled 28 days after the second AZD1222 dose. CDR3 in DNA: TGTGCCAGCAGTTTTGTCATGAACACTGAAGCTTTCTTT. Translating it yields CASSFVMNTEAFF. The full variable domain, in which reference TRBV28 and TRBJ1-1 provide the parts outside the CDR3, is DVKVTQSSRYLVKRTGEKVFLECVQDMDHENMFWYRQDPGLGLRLIYFSYDVKMKEKGDIPEGYSVSREKKERFSLILESASTNQTSMYLCASSFVMNTEAFFGQGTRLTVV.